The rows below give T cell receptor beta chains drawn from one sample of a study of cytomegalovirus exposure and HLA in healthy donors. Sequenced by immunoSEQ multiplex PCR; TCRdb stores in-frame clones only, minus some. Of under 150,000 clones detected, around 71% appear once; the ten largest clones hold around 2.5%. Material: PBMCs. The receptors originated from a woman in her sixties or seventies in good health and CMV-seropositive. CDR3s include the opening cysteine and the closing phenylalanine or tryptophan. Each record gives: D gene, J gene, CDR3 length, clone size, V gene, CDR3 DNA, CDR3 protein. D genes are given only for firm matches. Rows give clone size only sometimes, using once, few, many, or a class for an expanded clone.

d_gene: NA; j_gene: TRBJ1-2; len: 17; abundance: NA; v_gene: TRBV27; CDR3nt: TGTGCCAGCAGTTTATCGGCCGGGAGGGGTGCTAACTATGGCTACACCTTC; CDR3aa: CASSLSAGRGANYGYTF
d_gene: NA; j_gene: TRBJ2-7; len: 14; abundance: NA; v_gene: TRBV6-1; CDR3nt: TGTGCCAGCAGTGACTTCGGTCTTCCCTACGAGCAGTACTTC; CDR3aa: CASSDFGLPYEQYF
d_gene: NA; j_gene: TRBJ1-2; len: 16; abundance: NA; v_gene: TRBV11-3; CDR3nt: TGTGCCAGCAGCTATGGTGGGGCGCGGGGGCACTATGGCTACACCTTC; CDR3aa: CASSYGGARGHYGYTF
d_gene: TRBD1; j_gene: TRBJ1-1; len: 17; abundance: NA; v_gene: TRBV7-9; CDR3nt: TGTGCCAGCAGCGGAGCCGGGACAGGGGCATGGAACACTGAAGCTTTCTTT; CDR3aa: CASSGAGTGAWNTEAFF
d_gene: TRBD1; j_gene: TRBJ2-5; len: 16; abundance: NA; v_gene: TRBV19; CDR3nt: TGTGCCAGTAGTACCCTTTCCGGGACAGGGGAAGAGACCCAGTACTTC; CDR3aa: CASSTLSGTGEETQYF
d_gene: TRBD1; j_gene: TRBJ2-1; len: 14; abundance: NA; v_gene: TRBV7-8; CDR3nt: TGTGCCAGCCTCTGGGACAGGGGCTACAATGAGCAGTTCTTC; CDR3aa: CASLWDRGYNEQFF
d_gene: NA; j_gene: TRBJ2-2; len: 14; abundance: once; v_gene: TRBV5-1; CDR3nt: TGCGCCAGCAGCCGACGGGACACCACCGGGGAGCTGTTTTTT; CDR3aa: CASSRRDTTGELFF
d_gene: TRBD1; j_gene: TRBJ1-6; len: 17; abundance: NA; v_gene: TRBV7-9; CDR3nt: TGTGCCAGCAGCTTTCAGACAGGGAGCTCCTATAATTCACCCCTCCACTTT; CDR3aa: CASSFQTGSSYNSPLHF
d_gene: NA; j_gene: TRBJ1-2; len: 15; abundance: NA; v_gene: TRBV19; CDR3nt: TGTGCCAGTAGTATAGATGGGGGGGGAGGCTATGGCTACACCTTC; CDR3aa: CASSIDGGGGYGYTF
d_gene: NA; j_gene: TRBJ1-1; len: 15; abundance: NA; v_gene: TRBV19; CDR3nt: TGTGCCAGTACTATAAGGCCCGACATGAACACTGAAGCTTTCTTT; CDR3aa: CASTIRPDMNTEAFF
d_gene: TRBD1; j_gene: TRBJ1-4; len: 14; abundance: NA; v_gene: TRBV5-1; CDR3nt: TGCGCCAGCTCAACAGGGGAAATTAATGAAAAACTGTTTTTT; CDR3aa: CASSTGEINEKLFF
d_gene: NA; j_gene: TRBJ1-1; len: 14; abundance: NA; v_gene: TRBV27; CDR3nt: TGTGCCAGCAGTTTACTAGACGTGAACACTGAAGCTTTCTTT; CDR3aa: CASSLLDVNTEAFF
d_gene: NA; j_gene: TRBJ2-1; len: 12; abundance: NA; v_gene: TRBV29-1; CDR3nt: TGCAGCGTTGACCACGACACCAATGAGCAGTTCTTC; CDR3aa: CSVDHDTNEQFF
d_gene: NA; j_gene: TRBJ1-1; len: 15; abundance: few; v_gene: TRBV2; CDR3nt: TGTGCCAGCAGCCGGGGGGGGCCCATGAACACTGAAGCTTTCTTT; CDR3aa: CASSRGGPMNTEAFF
d_gene: NA; j_gene: TRBJ1-6; len: 14; abundance: few; v_gene: TRBV9; CDR3nt: TGTGCCAGCAACGCCGCCGGGGGTAATTCACCCCTCCACTTT; CDR3aa: CASNAAGGNSPLHF
d_gene: NA; j_gene: TRBJ2-3; len: 14; abundance: NA; v_gene: TRBV11-2; CDR3nt: TGTGCCAGCAGCCGCTCGGACAGCCTTCTGGCGCAGTATTTT; CDR3aa: CASSRSDSLLAQYF
d_gene: NA; j_gene: TRBJ1-5; len: 12; abundance: NA; v_gene: TRBV7-9; CDR3nt: TGTTCCAGCAGCGCCAAGATCGGGCCCCAGCATTTT; CDR3aa: CSSSAKIGPQHF
d_gene: NA; j_gene: TRBJ2-5; len: 13; abundance: few; v_gene: TRBV29-1; CDR3nt: TGCAGCGGATCCAACTGGAGACAAGAGACCCAGTACTTC; CDR3aa: CSGSNWRQETQYF
d_gene: NA; j_gene: TRBJ1-3; len: 14; abundance: few; v_gene: TRBV9; CDR3nt: TGTGCCAGCAGCGTCAGGGACTCTGGAAACACCATATATTTT; CDR3aa: CASSVRDSGNTIYF
d_gene: NA; j_gene: TRBJ1-1; len: 13; abundance: NA; v_gene: TRBV6-5; CDR3nt: TGTGCCAGCAGTACCCAGGGGTGGACTGAAGCTTTCTTT; CDR3aa: CASSTQGWTEAFF
d_gene: TRBD2; j_gene: TRBJ2-1; len: 16; abundance: NA; v_gene: TRBV7-7; CDR3nt: TGTGCTAGCAGCGACGGACTAGCGGGGGGCCTTAACGAGCAGTTCTTC; CDR3aa: CASSDGLAGGLNEQFF
d_gene: TRBD1; j_gene: TRBJ2-1; len: 15; abundance: NA; v_gene: TRBV19; CDR3nt: TGTGCCAGTAGTATGGGGACAGGGGGTGCCAATGAGCAGTTCTTC; CDR3aa: CASSMGTGGANEQFF
d_gene: NA; j_gene: TRBJ1-5; len: 17; abundance: NA; v_gene: TRBV5-5; CDR3nt: TGTGCCAGCAGCTTGGGGGGGGGCGGAGGGTGGGGTCAGCCCCAGCATTTT; CDR3aa: CASSLGGGGGWGQPQHF
d_gene: NA; j_gene: TRBJ1-1; len: 13; abundance: NA; v_gene: TRBV7-9; CDR3nt: TGTGCCAGCGGGCTTTCGGGGGGAACTGAAGCTTTCTTT; CDR3aa: CASGLSGGTEAFF
d_gene: TRBD1; j_gene: TRBJ1-2; len: 14; abundance: NA; v_gene: TRBV9; CDR3nt: TGTGCCAGCAGCGAGGGGCGGGACAGCTATGGCTACACCTTC; CDR3aa: CASSEGRDSYGYTF
d_gene: TRBD1; j_gene: TRBJ2-1; len: 15; abundance: NA; v_gene: TRBV23-1; CDR3nt: TGCGCCAGCGGAACCGGGACAGGGCTCAACAATGAGCAGTTCTTC; CDR3aa: CASGTGTGLNNEQFF
d_gene: NA; j_gene: TRBJ2-3; len: 16; abundance: NA; v_gene: TRBV28; CDR3nt: TGTGCCAGCACTTTGGTTACCTGGGGGGGCACAGATACGCAGTATTTT; CDR3aa: CASTLVTWGGTDTQYF
d_gene: NA; j_gene: TRBJ2-1; len: 15; abundance: few; v_gene: TRBV11-2; CDR3nt: TGTGCCAGCAGCTTAGGAGACAGTGGGTACAATGAGCAGTTCTTC; CDR3aa: CASSLGDSGYNEQFF
d_gene: TRBD2; j_gene: TRBJ2-2; len: 15; abundance: once; v_gene: TRBV9; CDR3nt: TGTGCCAGCAGCGTAGGCCAGGGAGGGTTCGGGGAGCTGTTTTTT; CDR3aa: CASSVGQGGFGELFF